Presented here are 10 T cell receptor beta chains from one specimen sequenced in a study of T-cell reconstitution after alpha-beta-depleted transplantation in children. The authors prepared the TCRbeta library with unique molecular identifiers. TCRdb ran MiXCR on the PCR reads and lists one entry per CDR3 protein. The data hold roughly 670,000 distinct CDR3 sequences, with about an eighth observed a single time. The specimen was PBMCs, collected before TCRalphabeta/CD19-depleted stem cell transplant. These receptors were collected from a girl aged 2-10 years with congenital amegakaryocytic thrombocytopenia, due to receive a stem cell transplant.

This clonotype was counted only a few times. The chain has TRBV12-3 or TRBV12-4 and TRBJ2-7, with 7 positions matching TRBD1. CDR3 length: 16 amino acids. J lost 0 bases, V lost 6 bases, and 11 bases had no gene match. Here the CDR3 DNA reads TGTGCCAGCAGGATGTCCGGGGACAGCAGCTCCTACGAGCAGTACTTC. Its protein product is CASRMSGDSSSYEQYF.

This clonotype was found many times. V and J are TRBV3-1 and TRBJ1-6; D gene ambiguous. CDR1 LGHDT and CDR2 YNNKEL come from the germline V gene (reference sequence). The CDR3 runs to 13 residues. Trimming shortened V by 6 bases and J by 7 bases, and 10 bases separated the two germline ends. Here the CDR3 reads CASRPFGNSPLHF. For the CDR3, the DNA is TGTGCCAGCAGGCCGTTCGGCAATTCACCCCTCCACTTT. The complete variable domain, with remaining parts taken from reference TRBV3-1 and TRBJ1-6, reads DTAVSQTPKYLVTQMGNDKSIKCEQNLGHDTMYWYKQDSKKFLKIMFSYNNKELIINETVPNRFSPKSPDKAHLNLHINSLELGDSAVYFCASRPFGNSPLHFGNGTRLTVT.

The V call is TRBV5-6, the J call TRBJ2-1; D remains unclear. Germline V gene lookup returns CDR1 SGHDT and CDR2 YYEEEE. CDR3 size: 17 residues. Trimming left V 0 bases short and J 3 bases short, with 16 bases between. The CDR3 sequence: CASSLAKAQIYYNEQFF. CDR3 in DNA: TGTGCCAGCAGCTTGGCCAAGGCCCAGATTTACTACAATGAGCAGTTCTTC.

The sample holds many counts of this clonotype. This chain uses TRBV29-1 with TRBJ2-3; 8 nucleotides match TRBD2. The CDR3 sequence is 16 residues long. V shed 2 bases, J shed 2 bases, and the junction held 9 bases outside the gene matches. Germline values: CDR1 SQVTM, CDR2 ANQGSEA. This chain's CDR3 is CSVETVAGYHTDTQYF. CDR3 sequence (DNA): TGCAGCGTTGAAACGGTAGCGGGGTACCACACAGATACGCAGTATTTT.

The chain joins TRBV11-2 to TRBJ2-1; the match to TRBD2 covers 10 bases. In germline, CDR1 is SGHAT, CDR2 FQNNGV. J gave up 7 bases and V 5 bases, and 8 bases lay outside the gene matches. The CDR3 sequence is 15 residues long. In nucleotides, the CDR3 is TGTGCCAGCAGCACAGCGGGAGGGCCGCGGAATGAGCAGTTCTTC. This gives the protein CASSTAGGPRNEQFF.

This clonotype was detected only a few times. The rearrangement uses TRBV19 and TRBJ1-1; D possibly corresponds to TRBD1 (5 bases). In germline, CDR1 is LNHDA, CDR2 SQIVND (reference sequence). The CDR3 runs to 12 residues. V was trimmed by 10 bases and J by 2 bases, leaving 11 bases between them. The CDR3 DNA reads TGTGCCACAGGGAGAGTAAACACTGAAGCTTTCTTT. Its translation is CATGRVNTEAFF.

In its sample, this clonotype was seen many times. The rearrangement links TRBV6-5 to TRBJ1-5; D might be TRBD1 (5 bases). This CDR3 is 17 amino acids long. Germline V gene sequence: CDR1 MNHEY, CDR2 SVGAGI. V shed 0 bases and J shed 3 bases, with 15 bases lying between them. The DNA for the CDR3 is TGTGCCAGCAGTTACTCGATGCCGGGGCCTATCAATCAGCCCCAGCATTTT. It encodes CASSYSMPGPINQPQHF.

The sample holds a few counts of this clonotype. V is TRBV10-3 and J is TRBJ1-2; D uncertain. This CDR3 spans 14 amino acids. V was clipped by 5 bases and J by 5 bases, with 15 bases between them. Germline-derived CDR1 and CDR2 are ENHRY and SYGVKD. For the CDR3, the DNA is TGTGCCATCAGTCCTCCGCCGCCGAGGTATGGCTACACCTTC. It specifies CAISPPPPRYGYTF.

This clonotype occurred many times. The V call is TRBV20-1, the J call TRBJ2-1; D is tentatively TRBD1 or TRBD2 (8 bases each). V was cut by 3 bases and J by 4 bases, with 19 bases left in between. Germline CDR1 is DFQATT and CDR2 is SNEGSKA (reference sequence). CDR3 length: 16 amino acids. CDR3: CSASAQGVAGYNEQFF. The CDR3 coding sequence is TGCAGTGCTAGCGCACAGGGGGTAGCGGGGTACAATGAGCAGTTCTTC.

The gene calls are TRBV6-5 and TRBJ1-2; tentative D call: TRBD1 (5 bases). The length of the CDR3 is 14 residues. CDR1 is MNHEY and CDR2 is SVGAGI in the germline V gene. Trimming pared 0 bases from V and 8 bases from J, leaving 13 bases between. CDR3: CASSYSGGPKGYTF. The CDR3 DNA reads as TGTGCCAGCAGTTACTCGGGGGGACCCAAGGGCTACACCTTC.